This T cell receptor (beta chain) came from a study of T cell responses to AZD1222 COVID-19 vaccine (dated by TCRdb to about 2021). General notes on the study: AZD1222 recipients with second doses at about 4 weeks or about 12 weeks were pooled, because spike-specific TCR depth and breadth did not differ between schedules. A total of about 250 trial participants underwent TCR sequencing, of whom roughly 210 had received two doses of AZD1222 and around 25 had received two doses of the MenACWY control vaccine. Enrollment into the trials was organized by age into subgroups of 18-55, 56-69 and 70-plus years, and those subgroups contained around 150, 28 and 57 TCR-sequenced participants, respectively. What the work shows at the level of the full study, not this receptor alone: Conclusions about previously exposed vaccinees are limited, since just a handful of AZD1222 recipients were seropositive for SARS-CoV-2 at baseline. In the small 56-69-year group, the increase in depth fell short of significance, most likely because of low power. Nearly half of unique spike-specific TCRs reportedly recognized epitopes outside regions mutated in the B.1.351 and B.1.1.7 variants. Vaccine-associated CD4 TCRs spanned the whole spike protein, with dominant responses in regions 160-218 and 743-854. After two AZD1222 doses, both the breadth and the depth of spike-specific TCRs were significantly higher than at day 0 and than in MenACWY recipients. Participants were mostly white British and included more females than males, and it was suggested by the authors that clonal diversity may have been underestimated. Because no day 14 peak-response samples were available, the repertoires could be characterized only after the peak T cell response.

The germline V gene (reference sequence) supplies CDR1 PRHDT and CDR2 FYEKMQ. From its cysteine to its phenylalanine, the CDR3 spans 13 amino acids. Solely the CDR3 DNA is kept, with 39 bases framed from the first base. V has 3 bases trimmed and J has 3 bases trimmed; junction bases matching no gene number 2. To note about this clone: The antigen this receptor binds is unknown. No quality values exist for individual bases; no much larger clone is one base distant.

This sample's time point label indicates: baseline before first vaccination. The vaccinee samples were drawn from two UK trials, COV001 and COV002, one of which was a single-blind randomized controlled phase 2/3 trial testing AZD1222 (ChAdOx1 nCoV-19) in healthy adults. For TCRbeta chain sequencing, PBMC samples from trial participants were taken at day 0 and at day 28 after the second dose. The CDR3 regions of human TCRbeta chains were subjected to immunosequencing. As for the authors' bioinformatics: Repertoire TCRs were matched against a reference library of SARS-CoV-2-specific TCRs generated with the MIRA antigen-specificity platform. Breadth meant the fraction of unique TCRs that were SARS-CoV-2-associated, whereas depth meant the fraction of total T cells that were SARS-CoV-2-associated. Using the MIRA data, each spike-specific TCR was assigned both to the spike region to which the TCR was reactive and to a CD4 or CD8 class. Log10-transformed breadth and depth values were compared by one-way ANOVA with Sidak's multiple comparisons tests. Entries here come from immuneACCESS through TCRdb and include only in-frame sequences with V and J called. Some clones fail to appear in such tables; in the studies checked, an unresolved V gene covers under half of the shortfall, and the cause of the remainder is unknown. From that table come the V and J calls and clone size; the DNA was used to work out D and trimming. The sample profile shows over 150,000 clones; 90% of them were found once. The leading ten clones occupy about 1.6% of the sample.

The chain employs TRBV13 and TRBJ2-7, and TRBD1 matches 7 of the central bases. The sequencing here drew on peripheral blood, taken on day 0 of AZD1222 vaccination. The source of this sequence is an adult in good health. The CDR3 has the sequence CASSLGQHYEQYF. The sequenced DNA: TGTGCCAGCAGCTTGGGACAGCACTACGAGCAGTACTTC.